This TCR beta chain originates from a study of cytomegalovirus exposure and HLA in healthy donors. Study-wide results and limits: Presence/absence analyses rested on an assumption that sequencing depth was roughly uniform across donors. In a later analysis, HLA-C alleles had the fewest associated TCRs, DRB1 alleles the most. The study dropped some indistinguishable V segments, TRBV6-2 and TRBV6-3 among them. The likely explanation for a cluster of highly shared sequence variants was sequencing artifact.

As to this clone: Its specificity is not known.

The CDR3 length is 15 residues. Germline-derived CDR1 and CDR2 are KGHSH and LQKENI. The trim removed 3 bases at V and 4 bases at J, leaving 3 bases unmatched. The PCR made use of 60 Vbeta and 13 Jbeta primers. Repertoires were generated with immunoSEQ multiplex PCR, while TCRdb's copy carries only in-frame clones and drops some. The sample includes 150,000 to 200,000 clones, over 60% of them seen just once. The source of this sequence is a girl between 10 and 17 years old in good health and CMV-seronegative. The V and J genes are TRBV18 and TRBJ1-2; 12 nucleotides match TRBD1. Sequenced input: PBMCs. CDR3 sequence: CASSPGTGGSYGYTF. The CDR3 coding sequence is TGTGCCAGCTCACCGGGGACAGGGGGCAGCTATGGCTACACCTTC.